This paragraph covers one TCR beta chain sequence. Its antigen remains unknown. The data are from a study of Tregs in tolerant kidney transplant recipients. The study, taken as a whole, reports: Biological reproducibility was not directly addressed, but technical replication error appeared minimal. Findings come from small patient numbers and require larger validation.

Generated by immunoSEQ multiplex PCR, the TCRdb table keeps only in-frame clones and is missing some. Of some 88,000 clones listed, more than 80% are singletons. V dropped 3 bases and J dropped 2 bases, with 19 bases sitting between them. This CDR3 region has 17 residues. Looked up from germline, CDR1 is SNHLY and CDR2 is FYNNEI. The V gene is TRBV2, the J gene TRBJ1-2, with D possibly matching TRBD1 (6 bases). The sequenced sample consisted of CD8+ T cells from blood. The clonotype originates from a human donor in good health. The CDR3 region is CASSEWVGGNPNYGYTF. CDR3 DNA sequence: TGTGCCAGCAGTGAGTGGGTGGGGGGCAACCCGAACTATGGCTACACCTTC.